This passage covers 2 T cell receptor beta chains from one sample sequenced in a study of cytomegalovirus exposure and HLA in healthy donors. With 60 Vbeta and 13 Jbeta primers, the PCR was carried out. Repertoires were generated with immunoSEQ multiplex PCR, while TCRdb's copy carries only in-frame clones and drops some. The sample has some 130,000 clones, 80% seen once. Sequenced: PBMCs. The receptors stem from a male donor in good health and CMV-seronegative.

The chain employs TRBV25-1 and TRBJ1-2, with TRBD1 identical over 7 bases. V gave up 8 bases and J gave up 4 bases; unmatched junction bases: 16. The CDR3 is 16 residues long. Germline lookup yields CDR1 MGHDK and CDR2 SYGVNS. CDR3 sequence: CASGPGTASLFYGYTF. CDR3 DNA sequence: TGTGCCAGCGGCCCCGGGACAGCCTCGTTATTCTATGGCTACACCTTC.

This clone showed up just a few times. V usage is TRBV7-3 and J usage is TRBJ1-1; D perhaps matches TRBD1 (6 bases). Germline V gene data show CDR1 as SGHTA and CDR2 as FQGTGA. The CDR3 spans 16 residues. Trimming removed 2 bases at V and 0 bases at J, with 13 bases between. The CDR3 loop reads CASSLETGNMNTEAFF. The CDR3 DNA sequence: TGTGCCAGCAGCTTAGAAACAGGGAACATGAACACTGAAGCTTTCTTT.